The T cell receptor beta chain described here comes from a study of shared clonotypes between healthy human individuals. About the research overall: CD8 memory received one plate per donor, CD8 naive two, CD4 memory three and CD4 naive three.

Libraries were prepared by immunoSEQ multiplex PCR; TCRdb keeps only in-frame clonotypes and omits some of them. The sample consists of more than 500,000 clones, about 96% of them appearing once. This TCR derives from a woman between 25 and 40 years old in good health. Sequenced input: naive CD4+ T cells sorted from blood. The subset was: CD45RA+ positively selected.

The CDR3: CASSSPSGAIGQYF. The CDR3 nucleotides are TGTGCCAGCAGTTCCCCGAGTGGGGCCATCGGGCAGTACTTC. The chain carries TRBV28 and TRBJ2-7; D might be TRBD1 (5 bases). The V gene's germline CDR1 is MDHEN and CDR2 SYDVKM. V was shortened by 4 bases and J by 9 bases, with 19 bases between the two germline ends. The length of the CDR3 is 14 residues. Full variable domain (rest looked up from reference TRBV28 and TRBJ2-7): DVKVTQSSRYLVKRTGEKVFLECVQDMDHENMFWYRQDPGLGLRLIYFSYDVKMKEKGDIPEGYSVSREKKERFSLILESASTNQTSMYLCASSSPSGAIGQYFGPGTRLTVT.